A selection of T cell receptor beta chains follows, all from one sample in a study of T-cell reconstitution after alpha-beta-depleted transplantation in children. TCRdb recomputed calls from the PCR reads with MiXCR, one row per CDR3 protein. Among approximately 1,000,000 distinct CDR3 sequences listed, roughly 29% were seen once. Source: PBMCs, mostly from graft donor cells, taken 360 days after TCRalphabeta/CD19-depleted stem cell transplant. The receptors come from a boy younger than two who had a stem cell transplant for SCID, so the T cells may come from the graft donor. Both conserved end residues are part of each CDR3. The order of the fields is V gene, clone size, CDR3 length, D gene, J gene, CDR3 DNA, CDR3 protein. A D gene is named only where the DNA matches it firmly. Clone size appears in some rows only: once, few, many, or a class for an expanded clone.

TRBV7-9,.,14,.,TRBJ2-1,TGTGCCAGCAGCTTACAGGAAGCGGGCAATGAGCAGTTCTTC,CASSLQEAGNEQFF
TRBV18,few,14,TRBD1,TRBJ2-5,TGTGCCAGCTCTGAGGGACAGGTGGGAGAGACCCAGTACTTC,CASSEGQVGETQYF
TRBV4-1,.,15,.,TRBJ1-2,TGCGCCAGCAGCCAAGACGGGGAGGGAAGATATGGCTACACCTTC,CASSQDGEGRYGYTF
TRBV5-1,.,15,TRBD1,TRBJ2-5,TGCGCCAGCAGCCCTATCACAGGGGTAATAGAGACCCAGTACTTC,CASSPITGVIETQYF
TRBV4-1,few,18,TRBD2,TRBJ2-1,TGCGCCAGCAGCCAAGGAGACGGGGAGCGGGGGGCCAAGAATGAGCAGTTCTTC,CASSQGDGERGAKNEQFF
TRBV6-1,.,14,.,TRBJ1-4,TGTGCCAGCAGCCCGACGTTCACGTCGGAAAAACTGTTTTTT,CASSPTFTSEKLFF
TRBV7-3,.,16,TRBD2,TRBJ2-3,TGTGCCAGCAGCCCCACCCGGACTAGCGGCACAGATACGCAGTATTTT,CASSPTRTSGTDTQYF
TRBV12-3/TRBV12-4,.,18,TRBD2,TRBJ2-5,TGTGCCAGCAGTCCGCGGAAGGGGTCTAGCGGGGGCGGAGAGACCCAGTACTTC,CASSPRKGSSGGGETQYF
TRBV6-5,.,14,.,TRBJ2-7,TGTGCCAGCAGTTACTCGATAATCGGGAGTGAGCAGTACTTC,CASSYSIIGSEQYF
TRBV2,.,12,TRBD1,TRBJ1-1,TGTGCCAGCAGCGGCACAGGGGTCGGGGGTTTCTTT,CASSGTGVGGFF
TRBV28,.,14,.,TRBJ1-1,TGTGCCAGCAGGCACGAGGCGGAGAACACTGAAGCTTTCTTT,CASRHEAENTEAFF
TRBV7-8,many,14,TRBD1,TRBJ2-7,TGTGCCAGCAGCTTACCAGGGGGCTCCTACGAGCAGTACTTC,CASSLPGGSYEQYF
TRBV12-3/TRBV12-4,few,11,.,TRBJ1-1,TGTGCCAGCAGTTTGGGGAGGATAGCTTTCTTT,CASSLGRIAFF
TRBV5-1,.,16,.,TRBJ2-1,TGCGCCAGCAGCTTGTCGGACCGGGGGATCTACAATGAGCAGTTCTTC,CASSLSDRGIYNEQFF
TRBV4-1,.,13,.,TRBJ2-5,TGCGCCAGCAGCCGACTTAAGAGGGAGACCCAGTACTTC,CASSRLKRETQYF
TRBV29-1,.,18,.,TRBJ2-3,TGCAGCGTTGAATTTGTACGAGGCCCTAAGTTCCCTACAGATACGCAGTATTTT,CSVEFVRGPKFPTDTQYF
TRBV7-2,.,15,TRBD1,TRBJ2-1,TGTGCCAGCAGTAACGACAGGGCCGGACCCCGCGAGCAGTTCTTC,CASSNDRAGPREQFF
TRBV5-1,few,12,.,TRBJ2-7,TGCGCCAGCAGCTTGGCGGGACCTAAGCAGTACTTC,CASSLAGPKQYF
TRBV12-3/TRBV12-4,.,16,TRBD1,TRBJ1-5,TGTGCCAGCAGTCAAGGGACAGGGGGTTTTAATCAGCCCCAGCATTTT,CASSQGTGGFNQPQHF
TRBV9,.,16,.,TRBJ1-6,TGTGCCAGCAGCGTAGACCCCGAGCGGTATAATTCACCCCTCCACTTT,CASSVDPERYNSPLHF
TRBV10-3,few,14,TRBD2,TRBJ2-3,TGTGCCATCGGCGCGGGGGAACACACAGATACGCAGTATTTT,CAIGAGEHTDTQYF
TRBV18,few,15,.,TRBJ1-3,TGTGCCAGCTCACCACGACAGATCTCTGGAAACACCATATATTTT,CASSPRQISGNTIYF
TRBV12-3/TRBV12-4,.,15,TRBD2,TRBJ2-1,TGTGCCAGCAGTAAAGGGACTAGTGGGCCGGGGGAGCAGTTCTTC,CASSKGTSGPGEQFF
TRBV12-3/TRBV12-4,few,14,.,TRBJ2-7,TGTGCCAGCAGTTCCCGACCGAAGTCCTACGAGCAGTACTTC,CASSSRPKSYEQYF
TRBV29-1,.,13,TRBD1,TRBJ2-7,TGCAGCGCAAAATGGACAGGGGGCTACGAGCAGTACTTC,CSAKWTGGYEQYF
TRBV5-1,.,15,TRBD1,TRBJ2-5,TGCGCCAGCAGCTTGAGGTGGGGACAGAGTGAGACCCAGTACTTC,CASSLRWGQSETQYF
TRBV3-1,.,18,.,TRBJ2-3,TGTGCCAGCAGCCCCCGTTTGAGAGGGACGTTGAGGACAGATACGCAGTATTTT,CASSPRLRGTLRTDTQYF
TRBV30,.,14,TRBD1,TRBJ2-3,TGTGCCTGGGCCCCACCGGGACAGCGGGATACGCAGTATTTT,CAWAPPGQRDTQYF
TRBV20-1,.,15,TRBD1,TRBJ1-2,TGCAGTGCTAGAGATCACGGCAGGGGGCGTTATGGCTACACCTTC,CSARDHGRGRYGYTF
TRBV6-5,.,15,.,TRBJ1-1,TGTGCCAGCAGTTACTCGAGCAAGAAGAACACTGAAGCTTTCTTT,CASSYSSKKNTEAFF
TRBV20-1,few,14,.,TRBJ2-7,TGCAGTCTCGCCCCCTCGAGGGGTATCCACGAGCAGTACTTC,CSLAPSRGIHEQYF
TRBV6-1,few,14,TRBD1,TRBJ2-7,TGTGCCAGCGGGGCGACAGGGGACGGCTACGAGCAGTACTTC,CASGATGDGYEQYF
TRBV18,.,14,.,TRBJ2-3,TGTGCCAGCTCACCTACCCAGCACACAGATACGCAGTATTTT,CASSPTQHTDTQYF
TRBV20-1,.,14,.,TRBJ2-7,TGCAGTGCTAGTACTTTACAGTTGACCTACGAGCAGTACTTC,CSASTLQLTYEQYF
TRBV11-2,.,18,.,TRBJ1-1,TGTGCCAGCAGCTTTAGTCCTCGGAGTATGGGGTTGAACACTGAAGCTTTCTTT,CASSFSPRSMGLNTEAFF
TRBV2,few,10,.,TRBJ2-7,TGTGCCAGCAGGGAGGTCCTTCAGTACTTC,CASREVLQYF
TRBV7-8,.,14,.,TRBJ2-5,TGTGCCAGCAGCTCCTCCTCCGGGGGAGAGACCCAGTACTTC,CASSSSSGGETQYF
TRBV6-1,.,16,TRBD2,TRBJ2-3,TGTGCCAGCAGCAAACTAGCGGGGGGGCCCGGAGATACGCAGTATTTT,CASSKLAGGPGDTQYF
TRBV10-2,few,18,TRBD1,TRBJ2-4,TGCGCCAGCAGTGAGTCTCGTCGTGGACAGGGGTTTATTGGCATTCAGTACTTC,CASSESRRGQGFIGIQYF
TRBV12-3/TRBV12-4,.,17,.,TRBJ2-1,TGTGCCAGCAGTTTTTCCCTTAACTTAGAATTAAACAATGAGCAGTTCTTC,CASSFSLNLELNNEQFF
TRBV20-1,few,14,.,TRBJ1-6,TGCAGTGTTTTTGAAGGCGAAAATAATTCACCCCTCCACTTT,CSVFEGENNSPLHF
TRBV12-3/TRBV12-4,few,18,TRBD2,TRBJ2-3,TGTGCCAGCAGTTTAGGCCCTCCTAGCGGGAGAAGCACAGATACGCAGTATTTT,CASSLGPPSGRSTDTQYF
TRBV18,.,15,.,TRBJ1-1,TGTGCCAGCTCACCATGGATCGCAGAGAACACTGAAGCTTTCTTT,CASSPWIAENTEAFF
TRBV2,few,15,.,TRBJ1-6,TGTGCCAGCAATATGGGACAAATTCACAATTCACCCCTCCACTTT,CASNMGQIHNSPLHF
TRBV5-1,.,16,.,TRBJ2-4,TGCGCCAGCAGCTTGAGCCCCGTCCTAGCCAAAAACATTCAGTACTTC,CASSLSPVLAKNIQYF
TRBV28,many,14,.,TRBJ1-2,TGTGCCAGCTTATCGCAGATACGACGGTATGGCTACACCTTC,CASLSQIRRYGYTF
TRBV5-1,.,15,TRBD1,TRBJ2-7,TGCGCCAGCAGCTTGGAGAGGGGGCTGGTCTACGAGCAGTACTTC,CASSLERGLVYEQYF
TRBV29-1,few,12,.,TRBJ2-5,TGCAGCGTTGCATCGGGGCTGGAGACCCAGTACTTC,CSVASGLETQYF
TRBV12-3/TRBV12-4,few,16,.,TRBJ2-3,TGTGCCAGCAGTTTTTGGCAGACTTTCATTACAGATACGCAGTATTTT,CASSFWQTFITDTQYF
TRBV4-2,.,15,.,TRBJ1-5,TGTGCCAGCAGCCAAGATCCCCAGGGTCGAGGGCCCCAGCATTTT,CASSQDPQGRGPQHF
TRBV6-5,.,14,.,TRBJ1-3,TGTGCCAGCAGGTACACAGGCTCTGGAAACACCATATATTTT,CASRYTGSGNTIYF
TRBV7-9,.,16,.,TRBJ1-1,TGTGCCAGCAGCTTTCATCCTGGACGGTCGAACACTGAAGCTTTCTTT,CASSFHPGRSNTEAFF
TRBV4-3,once,15,.,TRBJ1-2,TGCGCCAGCAGCCAAGATCCGGTGGGGTACCGTGGCTACACCTTC,CASSQDPVGYRGYTF
TRBV9,many,16,.,TRBJ2-6,TGTGCCAGCAGCCTTACAGGTTTTTCTGGGGCCAACGTCCTGACTTTC,CASSLTGFSGANVLTF